This T cell receptor (beta chain) came from a study of blood T cell repertoires in COVID-19. Whole-study context: Specimens from acute and convalescent COVID-19 originated in the United States, Italy and Spain. The analysed material was cDNA or gDNA that came from T cells, B-cell-depleted T cells, or PBMCs.

Authors' processing steps: For nucleated cells, counts were estimated from reference gene primer amplification. Clones were read by immunoSEQ multiplex PCR, and TCRdb kept only the in-frame ones, dropping some. That table is the source of V, J and clone size, and D and trimming were worked out from the DNA. In the table there are roughly 280,000 clones, 84% of which are singletons. This CDR3 has 15 amino acids. Germline V CDR1 and CDR2: SGHRS, YFSETQ. Trimming stripped 4 bases from V and 8 bases from J, with 19 bases between. The gene calls are TRBV5-1 and TRBJ2-4; D unresolved. This receptor was taken from a man aged 55 to 69 with acute or convalescent COVID-19. The sequenced material came from peripheral blood. The CDR3 bases are TGCGCCAGCAGCCCGTCGTGGTACGGTGAAGACATTCAGTACTTC. This codes for CASSPSWYGEDIQYF.